The 15 T cell receptor beta chains listed next were all sequenced from one sample in a study of control samples from healthy donors and cancer patients. Data came from immunoSEQ multiplex PCR; TCRdb stores just in-frame clones and leaves some out. Of about 150,000 clones listed, roughly 93% were seen once; the top ten hold roughly 5.5%. Sequencing input: blood. Receptors originate from a man younger than 35 in good health.

This chain joins TRBV27 and TRBJ2-1, with D perhaps matching TRBD2 (5 bases). V was clipped by 8 bases and J by 3 bases, with 11 bases between them. The CDR3 has 13 amino acids. Germline CDR1 MNHEY, CDR2 SMNVEV (reference sequence). In DNA, the CDR3 is TGTGCCAGCGGGTCGAGGGTCTACAATGAGCAGTTCTTC. It yields the protein CASGSRVYNEQFF.

This sequence joins TRBV19 and TRBJ2-7; D possibly corresponds to TRBD1 (6 bases). The germline V gene has CDR1 LNHDA and CDR2 SQIVND (reference sequence). This CDR3 region has 15 residues. Trimming shortened V by 4 bases and J by 2 bases, and 15 bases separated the two germline ends. In DNA, the CDR3 is TGTGCCAGTAGTACAGGGGCGGGCAGACCCTACGAGCAGTACTTC. The encoded protein is CASSTGAGRPYEQYF.

The chain carries TRBV27 and TRBJ1-4; D is undetermined. V was shortened by 0 bases and J by 1 base, with 12 bases between the two germline ends. This CDR3 has 17 residues. From germline, CDR1 is MNHEY and CDR2 SMNVEV (reference sequence). The CDR3 bases are TGTGCCAGCAGTTTATCCGGTCCAACTTTAACTAATGAAAAACTGTTTTTT. It specifies CASSLSGPTLTNEKLFF.

V and J are TRBV29-1 and TRBJ1-4; no firm D call. The germline V and J ends were trimmed by 4 bases and 8 bases, with 11 bases remaining between them. Germline CDR1 SQVTM, CDR2 ANQGSEA. The CDR3 length is 12 residues. CDR3 sequence reads: CSVGGGEEKLFF. The CDR3 DNA reads as TGCAGCGTTGGGGGAGGTGAAGAAAAACTGTTTTTT.

The chain carries TRBV13 and TRBJ1-4; possibly TRBD1 for D (5 bases). Per germline, CDR1 PRHDT and CDR2 FYEKMQ (reference sequence). CDR3 size: 16 residues. V was pared by 0 bases and J by 7 bases, with 15 bases between. The CDR3 protein is CASSLGVGDGGEKLFF. Written as DNA, the CDR3 is TGTGCCAGCAGCTTAGGCGTCGGGGATGGGGGTGAAAAACTGTTTTTT. Based on the CDR3 plus reference TRBV13 and TRBJ1-4, the full variable domain is AAGVIQSPRHLIKEKRETATLKCYPIPRHDTVYWYQQGPGQDPQFLISFYEKMQSDKGSIPDRFSAQQFSDYHSELNMSSLELGDSALYFCASSLGVGDGGEKLFFGSGTQLSVL.

J is TRBJ2-3 and V is TRBV5-1; D is possibly TRBD1 (6 bases). V gave up 2 bases and J gave up 8 bases, with 18 bases separating them. Germline-derived CDR1 and CDR2 are SGHRS and YFSETQ. The CDR3 is 15 residues long. The CDR3 sequence is CASSFTGTQGSTQYF. DNA for the CDR3: TGCGCCAGCAGCTTTACCGGAACCCAGGGGAGTACGCAGTATTTT.

The V and J genes are TRBV12-3 or TRBV12-4 and TRBJ1-3; D remains unclear. The CDR3 is 12 residues long. Trimming removed 6 bases from V and 4 bases from J, with 7 bases in between. The CDR3 region is CASSAVGNTIYF. CDR3 coding DNA: TGTGCCAGCAGCGCAGTAGGAAACACCATATATTTT.

V gene TRBV27 combines with J gene TRBJ1-5; 9 nucleotides match TRBD1. CDR3 size: 14 residues. V gave up 6 bases and J gave up 5 bases; unmatched junction bases: 5. Germline CDR1 is MNHEY and CDR2 is SMNVEV (reference sequence). CDR3 bases: TGTGCCAGCAGACCAGGGGACAGGGATCAGCCCCAGCATTTT. Residues: CASRPGDRDQPQHF.

The chain combines TRBV12-3 or TRBV12-4 with TRBJ1-2; 8 nucleotides agree with TRBD1. CDR3 length equals 13 residues. The junction had 8 bases not matched to a gene; V was cut back by 8 bases and J by 6 bases. Here the CDR3 DNA reads TGTGCCAGCGTACAAACGGACAGGGATGGCTACACCTTC. Its translation is CASVQTDRDGYTF.

The chain combines TRBV28 with TRBJ1-5; 12 bases are shared with TRBD1. Germline V gene lookup returns CDR1 MDHEN and CDR2 SYDVKM. CDR3 length: 16 amino acids. With V trimmed by 4 bases and J by 6 bases, 7 bases remained unmatched. The CDR3 DNA reads as TGTGCCAGCAGTTCCAGGGACAGGGGGCTGGGTCAGCCCCAGCATTTT. As protein: CASSSRDRGLGQPQHF.

The rearrangement uses TRBV27 and TRBJ1-3; tentative D call: TRBD1 (5 bases). V was trimmed by 4 bases and J by 4 bases, leaving 14 bases between them. In germline, CDR1 is MNHEY, CDR2 SMNVEV (reference sequence). The CDR3 consists of 15 residues. The CDR3: CASSWGRGSGNTIYF. As DNA, the CDR3 is TGTGCCAGCAGTTGGGGAAGGGGTTCGGGAAACACCATATATTTT.

The rearrangement joins TRBV5-6 to TRBJ1-1; D gene ambiguous. Trimming pared 2 bases from V and 6 bases from J, leaving 14 bases between. The CDR3 is 14 residues long. CDR1 SGHDT and CDR2 YYEEEE come from the germline V gene. The CDR3 region has the DNA TGTGCCAGCAGCTTACCTCGGGGAGGAGCTGAAGCTTTCTTT. Translated: CASSLPRGGAEAFF.

The V call is TRBV28, the J call TRBJ2-7, with unresolved D. The CDR3 spans 12 residues. CDR1 is MDHEN and CDR2 is SYDVKM in the germline V gene. V was pared by 2 bases and J by 9 bases, with 11 bases between. The CDR3 sequence is CASSLRAGVQYF. CDR3 nucleotide sequence: TGTGCCAGCAGTTTACGGGCTGGTGTGCAGTACTTC.

The chain uses TRBV19 and TRBJ1-2; D might be TRBD1 (6 bases). CDR1 and CDR2 from the germline V gene are LNHDA and SQIVND (reference sequence). The CDR3 covers 16 residues. The ends were cut back, 5 bases at V and 6 bases at J, with 22 bases in the middle. In DNA, the CDR3 is TGTGCCAGTAGTTGGGCCGTAAGGGTACAGGGAAATGGCTACACCTTC. Its protein product is CASSWAVRVQGNGYTF.

The genes are TRBV19 and TRBJ1-1; unclear D gene. V was pared by 10 bases and J by 1 base, with 25 bases between. This CDR3 contains 17 residues. In germline, CDR1 is LNHDA, CDR2 SQIVND (reference sequence). The CDR3 DNA reads TGTGCCACCAAGGATATAGGCAGACCCGAAAGGAACACTGAAGCTTTCTTT. Translation: CATKDIGRPERNTEAFF.